This T cell receptor beta chain appears in the sequencing data of a study of shared clonotypes between healthy human individuals. The study, taken as a whole, reports: What rarefaction showed was incomplete sorted-subset sequencing despite large depth. Naive subsets generally exceeded memory subsets in estimated richness.

Clones were sequenced by immunoSEQ multiplex PCR, and TCRdb holds only the in-frame ones, with some missing. Of around 1.1 million clones listed, approximately 80% are singletons. This CDR3 spans 15 amino acids. CDR1 and CDR2 from the germline V gene are SGHAT and FQNNGV. V dropped 5 bases and J dropped 3; count of bases not matched to a gene: 7. A few counts support this clone. The antigen remains unidentified. The V and J genes are TRBV11-2 and TRBJ2-1; 7 nucleotides match TRBD2. Sequenced: memory CD4+ T cells from PBMCs. Subset in this sample: CD45RA-negative fraction. The sequence was collected from a man aged 18 to 30 in good health. Some clones in this sample may be carry-over from other donors' samples. CDR3 nucleotides: TGTGCCAGCAGCACCGGGAGGAGCCGCTACAATGAGCAGTTCTTC. Protein: CASSTGRSRYNEQFF.